The T cell receptor beta chain under discussion was sequenced for a study of post-analysis software for immune sequencing data (dated by TCRdb to between 2014 and 2017). Regarding the complete study: Disease courses on record covered relapsing-remitting, secondary progressive and progressive-relapsing multiple sclerosis, though some patients had no subtype annotation. A subset of samples was prepared in parallel using single-end sample barcoding, then pooled and co-amplified after Illumina adapter ligation. The multiple sclerosis patient repertoires were compared with some twelve previously published healthy control repertoires from donors aged roughly 6 to 25 years. Overall results and qualifications from the work: Compared with controls, multiple sclerosis patients had significantly lower normalized Chao1 diversity, a finding suggesting substantial peripheral T-cell clonal expansion. The multiple sclerosis patient group was slightly younger than the control group. Direct clustering with F measure showed strong co-clustering of samples prepared in the same batch, prompting a batch-effect correction. Significantly higher frequencies in patients than in controls were found for roughly 5 TRBV segments, including TRBV5-6, TRBV5-1 and TRBV20-1.

There are 16 amino acids in the CDR3, from cysteine to phenylalanine inclusive. Only the CDR3 DNA stays, 48 bases, in frame from base 1. For this chain, trimming is 5 bases at the V end and 0 bases at the J end, and the number of junction bases without a gene match is 8. The germline V gene supplies CDR1 SGHRS and CDR2 YFSETQ. As regards this clonotype: Its antigen is still unknown. No clone much larger than this one lies a single base away; base qualities are absent.

To demonstrate the VDJtools post-analysis software, the study profiled TCR beta repertoires from the peripheral blood of around 13 young patients with multiple sclerosis. The multiple sclerosis patients were children and adolescents ranging in age from 6 to 15 years. Library preparation employed PCR. Reads for this sample came from an Illumina HiSeq 2500. To reduce PCR and sequencing biases, unique molecular identifiers were built into the TCR beta cDNA libraries. Every 1 to 10 million input T cells yielded 500,000 or so cDNA molecules, meaning each molecule approximated one T cell. The patient libraries were prepared and sequenced using the same protocol as the earlier healthy control dataset. Samples belonging to the same batch were prepared together, multiplexed and sequenced on a shared HiSeq lane. In the paper's pipeline: MIGEC handled the raw barcoded reads, throwing out single-read molecular identifier groups before consensus assembly and CDR3 extraction. Clonotype tables were post-analysed with VDJtools, normalizing diversity by down-sampling all datasets to the smallest sample size. In repertoire overlap clustering, CDR3 amino acid sequences, but not nucleotide sequences, were matched to correct batch-related cross-sample contamination. TCRdb redid the processing of the public reads, applying fastp at Q25 and MiXCR, and retained in-frame beta chains. Rows merge per CDR3 protein into single entries with the most common DNA and genes. V and J calls and clone size were set by TCRdb, not the authors. The sample table records hundreds of thousands of distinct CDR3 sequences; roughly 45% of these occur just once. 9.5% to 13% of the sample is taken by the ten largest.

The V and J segments used are TRBV5-1 and TRBJ2-5, with TRBD2 matching 9 junction bases. The sequence was collected from a girl aged 10-17 years with multiple sclerosis. The sequenced sample was blood. The nucleotide sequence reads TGCGCCAGCAGGAAGGCTAGCGGGATGCACCAAGAGACCCAGTACTTC. Its coded protein is CASRKASGMHQETQYF.